This T cell receptor (beta chain) was sequenced in a study of metastatic and nonmetastatic thyroid tumors. Turning to the study itself: Repertoires from blood and tumor or nodule tissue of malignant and benign thyroid patients were compared.

Germline V gene data show CDR1 as MGHRA and CDR2 as YSYEKL. The CDR3 sequence is 14 residues long. V gave up 2 bases and J gave up 1 base, with 8 bases separating them. Thyroid surgery took place with no prior treatment in any patient. Study-level results: In blood and tumor, TCR beta diversity was reportedly significantly higher in malignant thyroid tumors than in benign nodules.

Via MiXCR, TCRdb re-called the PCR reads. The data contain roughly 33,000 clones, roughly 19% of them singletons. The sample holds many counts of this clone. Its antigen is unidentified. V and J are TRBV4-1 and TRBJ2-5; D is unclear. The sequencing input was blood. This TCR was recovered from a male donor with papillary thyroid cancer or a benign thyroid nodule (not recorded which). Some clones in this sample may be carry-over from other donors' samples. The CDR3 here is CASSQFGIQETQYF. In DNA form, the CDR3 reads TGCGCCAGCAGCCAATTTGGGATCCAAGAGACCCAGTACTTC.